The present entry profiles one T cell receptor (beta chain) with its context. The data were obtained in a study of blood T cell repertoires in COVID-19. In the study overall: The samples span acute and convalescent COVID-19 from the United States, Italy and Spain. Nucleic acid was either cDNA or gDNA, and it came from T cells, B-cell-depleted T cells, or PBMCs.

Germline CDR1 and CDR2: GTSNPN and SVGIG (reference sequence). Trimming shortened V by 0 bases and J by 4 bases, and 15 bases separated the two germline ends. The CDR3 totals 15 residues. Authors' analysis steps: Reference gene primer amplification gave estimated nucleated cell counts. Some clones are missing from TCRdb's copy, which holds only in-frame ones; the method was immunoSEQ multiplex PCR. The V and J calls and clone size come from that table; D and trimming were worked out from the DNA. The sample contains tens of thousands of clones, about 83% of which appear only once. The chain carries TRBV30 and TRBJ1-1; D gene unclear. Sequenced material: peripheral blood. The sequence derives from a human donor in a cohort sampled during active COVID-19. CDR3 sequence reads: CAWSVRRGLGTEAFF. In DNA form, the CDR3 reads TGTGCCTGGAGTGTACGTCGAGGGCTGGGCACTGAAGCTTTCTTT.